This T cell receptor (beta chain) stems from a study of T cells in Graves' hyperthyroidism and ophthalmopathy. This clonotype was seen only a few times. TCR beta CDR3 regions were amplified from RNA transcripts. Carried out on the TCR CDR3, a first-round RT-PCR used the HTBI primer set. TCRdb recomputed calls from the multiplex PCR reads with MiXCR, one row per CDR3 protein. This table holds about 350,000 distinct CDR3 sequences, more than 11% found once. The authors took PBMCs from 10 ml fresh peripheral blood. Trimming left V 6 bases short and J 2 bases short, with 13 bases between. Per germline, CDR1 DFQATT and CDR2 SNEGSKA (reference sequence). The CDR3 totals 13 residues.

Sample: blood. The receptor was isolated from a woman aged 25 to 39 with Graves' hyperthyroidism. V and J are TRBV20-1 and TRBJ2-5; no firm D call. The CDR3 DNA sequence: TGCAGTGCCGAGATGTGGGAACAAGAGACCCAGTACTTC. Amino acids: CSAEMWEQETQYF.